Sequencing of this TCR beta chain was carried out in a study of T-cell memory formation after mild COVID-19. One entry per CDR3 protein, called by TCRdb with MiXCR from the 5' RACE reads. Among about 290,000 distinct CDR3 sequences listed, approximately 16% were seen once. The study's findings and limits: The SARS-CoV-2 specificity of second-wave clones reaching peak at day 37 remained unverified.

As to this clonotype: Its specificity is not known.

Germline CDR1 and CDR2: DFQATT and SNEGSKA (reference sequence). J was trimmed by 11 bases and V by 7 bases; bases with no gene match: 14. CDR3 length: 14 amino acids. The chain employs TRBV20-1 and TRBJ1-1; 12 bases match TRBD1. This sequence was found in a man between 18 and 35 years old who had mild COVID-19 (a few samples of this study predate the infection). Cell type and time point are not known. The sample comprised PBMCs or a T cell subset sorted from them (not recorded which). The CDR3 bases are TGCAGTGTCATCGAGGGGACAGGGGGCGGGAGGGCTTTCTTT. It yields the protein CSVIEGTGGGRAFF.